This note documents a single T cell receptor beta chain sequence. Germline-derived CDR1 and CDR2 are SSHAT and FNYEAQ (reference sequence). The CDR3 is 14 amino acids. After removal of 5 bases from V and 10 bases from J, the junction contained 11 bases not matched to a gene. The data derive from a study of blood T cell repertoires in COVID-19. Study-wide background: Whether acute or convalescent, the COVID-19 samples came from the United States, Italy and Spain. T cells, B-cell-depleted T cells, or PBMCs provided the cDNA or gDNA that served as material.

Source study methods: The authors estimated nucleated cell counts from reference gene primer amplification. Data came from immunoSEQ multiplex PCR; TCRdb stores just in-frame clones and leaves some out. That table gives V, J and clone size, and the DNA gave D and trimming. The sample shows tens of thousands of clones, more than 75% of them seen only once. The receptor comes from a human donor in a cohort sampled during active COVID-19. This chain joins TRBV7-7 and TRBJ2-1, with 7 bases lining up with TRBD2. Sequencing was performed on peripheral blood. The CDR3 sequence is CASSPSLAGVEQFF. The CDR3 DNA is TGTGCCAGCAGCCCCTCCCTGGCGGGAGTCGAGCAGTTCTTC. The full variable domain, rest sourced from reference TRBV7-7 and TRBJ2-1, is GAGVSQSPRYKVTKRGQDVTLRCDPISSHATLYWYQQALGQGPEFLTYFNYEAQPDKSGLPSDRFSAERPEGSISTLTIQRTEQRDSAMYRCASSPSLAGVEQFFGPGTRLTVL.